This T cell receptor beta chain came from a study of cytomegalovirus exposure and HLA in healthy donors. Overall study results and limits: Likely technical artifact: a cluster of highly shared sequence variants.

PCR was performed using 60 Vbeta and 13 Jbeta primers. Only in-frame clones appear in the TCRdb table, and some are missing; sequencing was by immunoSEQ multiplex PCR. The sample contains 150,000 to 200,000 clones, roughly 87% of which appear only once. As for this clone: Its antigen is as yet unknown.

Germline CDR1 KGHSH, CDR2 LQKENI. Trimming took 0 bases from V and 8 from J, leaving 16 bases between them. CDR3 length: 16 amino acids. Each donor was healthy, and each was a bone marrow donor. The material sequenced was PBMCs. The TCR was taken from a man aged 45-60 years in good health and CMV-seropositive. V and J are TRBV18 and TRBJ1-4; TRBD1 is a possible D gene (5 bases). The CDR3 DNA follows: TGTGCCAGCTCACCACCTAACTCAGGGTTAGGGGAAAAACTGTTTTTT. Its protein product is CASSPPNSGLGEKLFF. Together with reference TRBV18 and TRBJ1-4, the CDR3 gives the full variable domain: NAGVMQNPRHLVRRRGQEARLRCSPMKGHSHVYWYRQLPEEGLKFMVYLQKENIIDESGMPKERFSAEFPKEGPSILRIQQVVRGDSAAYFCASSPPNSGLGEKLFFGSGTQLSVL.